Sequencing of this T cell receptor (beta chain) was carried out in a study of regulatory T cells in long-lasting Graves disease. The overall study: Positivity for TSH receptor antibodies plus over 5 years of antithyroid drugs meant persistent Graves' disease. Study conclusions and caveats: Persistent patients had a count of shared public clonotypes (over 2,500) that exceeded that of new patients (around 910).

As regards this clonotype: Its antigen is not known.

iRepertoire HTBI primers and Arm-PCR of CDR3 regions built TCR beta libraries. One entry per CDR3 protein results from TCRdb running MiXCR on the multiplex PCR reads. The table records around 450,000 distinct CDR3 sequences, roughly 21% of them present only once. Germline lookup yields CDR1 MNHNS and CDR2 SASEGT. Trimming pared 8 bases from V and 6 bases from J, leaving 14 bases between. The CDR3 covers 13 residues. Time point noted: persistent/refractory GD, antithyroid drugs over 5 years with positive TRAb. With RNA extracted from PBMCs as input, the TCR library was made. The collection involved drawing 8 to 9 milliliters of peripheral blood into EDTA tubes.

The TCR sequence derives from a female donor with Graves disease. Sequencing was performed on peripheral blood mononuclear cells (PBMCs), taken when the disease was refractory, from a patient treated with antithyroid drugs. This chain connects TRBV6-1 to TRBJ1-5; D possibly corresponds to TRBD1 (5 bases). CDR3: CASGRQGFQPQHF. For the CDR3, the DNA is TGTGCCAGCGGGCGGCAGGGATTTCAGCCCCAGCATTTT.